This entry lists 19 T cell receptor beta chains sequenced from one sample in a study of monozygotic twins with inflammatory bowel disease. TCRdb reprocessed the 5' RACE reads and stores each CDR3 protein as one record, lacking DNA. The sample's table shows 80,000 or so distinct CDR3 sequences. Sequencing was done on a sample of blood. All receptors come from a human donor with ulcerative colitis or Crohn's disease, or a healthy co-twin of an affected twin (not recorded which).

The gene calls are TRBV11-2 and TRBJ2-7; the TRBD1 assignment by TCRdb is unverifiable without DNA. The CDR3 loop spans 16 amino acids. CDR1 and CDR2 (germline): SGHAT, FQNNGV. CDR3 region: CASSLVSGVARGEQYF.

V is TRBV27 and J is TRBJ1-4. Per germline, CDR1 MNHEY and CDR2 SMNVEV (reference sequence). This CDR3 contains 13 residues. CDR3 amino acids: CASSLWLNEKLFF.

This sequence joins TRBV12-3 or TRBV12-4 and TRBJ1-1; TCRdb's D call of TRBD1 is untestable without DNA. The CDR3 is 14 residues long. CDR3 in amino acids: CASSFPGRNTEAFF.

The chain couples TRBV5-1 to TRBJ1-1; TCRdb gives TRBD1 as the D gene, but with no DNA this cannot be confirmed. This CDR3 is 15 amino acids long. In germline, CDR1 is SGHRS, CDR2 YFSETQ. CDR3 in amino acids: CASSLAEGQGTEAFF. The whole variable domain, filled in from reference TRBV5-1 and TRBJ1-1, reads KAGVTQTPRYLIKTRGQQVTLSCSPISGHRSVSWYQQTPGQGLQFLFEYFSETQRNKGNFPGRFSGRQFSNSRSEMNVSTLELGDSALYLCASSLAEGQGTEAFFGQGTRLTVV.

The chain couples TRBV2 to TRBJ2-3; the D call of TRBD2 rests on TCRdb alone, since no DNA is present to check it. CDR3 size: 15 residues. Germline V CDR1 and CDR2: SNHLY, FYNNEI. The CDR3 here is CASSRGGQVRDTQYF.

The chain has TRBV11-2 and TRBJ2-1; TCRdb proposes TRBD2, but this gene call is untestable without DNA. Germline V gene sequence: CDR1 SGHAT, CDR2 FQNNGV. This CDR3 is built from 16 residues. CDR3 loop: CASSSRWGLAYNEQFF. The whole variable domain, filled in from reference TRBV11-2 and TRBJ2-1, reads EAGVAQSPRYKIIEKRQSVAFWCNPISGHATLYWYQQILGQGPKLLIQFQNNGVVDDSQLPKDRFSAERLKGVDSTLKIQPAKLEDSAVYLCASSSRWGLAYNEQFFGPGTRLTVL.

The chain recombines TRBV7-2 with TRBJ1-1; TCRdb names TRBD1, which stays unverified in the absence of DNA. The CDR3 is 15 amino acids. The germline V gene has CDR1 SGHTA and CDR2 FQGNSA. CDR3 sequence reads: CASSSRTGEGTEAFF.

This CDR3 reads CASSYLVGGNQPQHF. The J gene is TRBJ1-5, the V gene TRBV27; TCRdb selects TRBD1, and the lack of DNA leaves this call unchecked. In germline, CDR1 is MNHEY, CDR2 SMNVEV (reference sequence). The CDR3 sequence is 15 residues long.

The gene calls are TRBV12-3 or TRBV12-4 and TRBJ1-6; TCRdb's assignment of TRBD1 cannot be checked, as there is no DNA. The CDR3 runs 15 residues. The CDR3 here is CASSLDRGSNSPLHF.

The chain combines TRBV6-6 with TRBJ2-7; TCRdb's D call, TRBD2, is unchecked because there is no DNA. The length of the CDR3 is 12 residues. Germline V gene data show CDR1 as MNHNY and CDR2 as SVGAGI (reference sequence). This chain's CDR3 is CASSPSGRAQYF.

This sequence joins TRBV4-2 and TRBJ1-1; as DNA is missing, the TRBD1 call by TCRdb cannot be tested. The CDR3 covers 16 residues. CDR1 and CDR2 from the germline V gene are LGHNA and YNFKEQ. This CDR3 is CASSQDLRGRNTEAFF.

This rearrangement joins TRBV12-3 or TRBV12-4 to TRBJ1-5; TCRdb selects TRBD1, and the lack of DNA leaves this call unchecked. This CDR3 has 14 amino acids. CDR3: CASSFHRGLQPQHF.

The chain uses TRBV12-3 or TRBV12-4 and TRBJ1-3. The CDR3 contains 14 residues. The CDR3 loop is CASSLVGMGNTIYF.

The chain uses TRBV5-1 and TRBJ2-7; TCRdb's D call, TRBD1, is unchecked because there is no DNA. The length of the CDR3 is 14 residues. Germline CDR1 is SGHRS and CDR2 is YFSETQ. CDR3 amino acids: CASSSGDTLYEQYF.

This chain connects TRBV12-3 or TRBV12-4 to TRBJ1-6; the D call from TCRdb, TRBD1, cannot be confirmed without DNA. The length of the CDR3 is 15 residues. Here the CDR3 reads CASSRVGAPDSPLHF.

The chain recombines TRBV7-7 with TRBJ2-2. Germline values: CDR1 SSHAT, CDR2 FNYEAQ (reference sequence). The CDR3 has 13 amino acids. CDR3 residues: CASSSIVTGELFF.

The chain has TRBV5-1 and TRBJ2-3. The CDR3 has 14 residues. Germline V lookup: CDR1 SGHRS, CDR2 YFSETQ. The CDR3 protein is CASAKDLSTDTQYF.

The chain employs TRBV20-1 and TRBJ2-3; lacking DNA, the TRBD2 call made by TCRdb goes unchecked. Germline CDR1 is DFQATT and CDR2 is SNEGSKA (reference sequence). The CDR3 is made up of 11 amino acids. CDR3 loop: CTAGEADTQYF.

J is TRBJ1-5 and V is TRBV13. The CDR3 has 12 residues. In germline, CDR1 is PRHDT, CDR2 FYEKMQ (reference sequence). CDR3 sequence: CASSLGGGPQHF.